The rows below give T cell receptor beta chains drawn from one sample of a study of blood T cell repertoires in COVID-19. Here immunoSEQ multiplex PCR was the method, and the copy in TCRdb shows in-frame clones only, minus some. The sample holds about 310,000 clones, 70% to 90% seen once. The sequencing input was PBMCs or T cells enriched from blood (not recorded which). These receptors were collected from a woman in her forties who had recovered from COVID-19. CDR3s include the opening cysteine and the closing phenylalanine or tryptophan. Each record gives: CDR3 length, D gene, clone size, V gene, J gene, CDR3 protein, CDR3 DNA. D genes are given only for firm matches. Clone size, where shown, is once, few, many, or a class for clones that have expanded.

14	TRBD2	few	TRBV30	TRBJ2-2	CACPQRGNTGELFF	TGTGCCTGCCCGCAGCGGGGAAACACCGGGGAGCTGTTTTTT
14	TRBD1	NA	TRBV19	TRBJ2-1	CASSGTGGHNEQFF	TGTGCCAGTAGTGGGACAGGGGGTCACAATGAGCAGTTCTTC
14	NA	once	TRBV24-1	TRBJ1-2	CATSGRARGYGYTF	TGTGCCACCAGTGGGAGGGCGCGCGGCTATGGCTACACCTTC
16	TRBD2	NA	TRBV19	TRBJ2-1	CASSSWGSSGSSEQFF	TGTGCCAGTAGCTCTTGGGGCTCTAGCGGGAGCAGTGAGCAGTTCTTC
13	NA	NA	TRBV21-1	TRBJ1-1	CASSNRVSGVAFF	TGTGCCAGCAGCAACAGGGTGAGTGGGGTAGCTTTCTTT
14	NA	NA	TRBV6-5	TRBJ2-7	CASSYSQGPYEQYF	TGTGCCAGCAGTTACTCCCAGGGTCCCTACGAGCAGTACTTC
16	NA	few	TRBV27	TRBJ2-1	CASSYARRAPYNEQFF	TGTGCCAGCAGTTACGCGCGGCGGGCTCCCTACAATGAGCAGTTCTTC
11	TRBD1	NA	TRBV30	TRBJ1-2	CAWSRQGGYTF	TGTGCCTGGAGTAGACAGGGAGGCTACACCTTC
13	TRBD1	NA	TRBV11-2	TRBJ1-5	CASSGQGIEPQHF	TGTGCCAGCAGCGGACAGGGAATAGAGCCCCAGCATTTT
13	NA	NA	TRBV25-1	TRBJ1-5	CASGGQANQPQHF	TGTGCCAGCGGAGGGCAGGCAAATCAGCCCCAGCATTTT
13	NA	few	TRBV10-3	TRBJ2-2	CAISALSTGELFF	TGTGCCATCAGTGCCCTTAGCACCGGGGAGCTGTTTTTT
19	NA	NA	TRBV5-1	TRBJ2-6	CASSPGRAQGGSGANVLTF	TGCGCCAGCAGCCCAGGAAGGGCGCAAGGAGGTTCTGGGGCCAACGTCCTGACTTTC
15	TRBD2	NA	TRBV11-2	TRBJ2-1	CASSLLAGYYNEQFF	TGTGCCAGCAGCTTACTAGCGGGGTATTACAATGAGCAGTTCTTC
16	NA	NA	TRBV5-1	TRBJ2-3	CASSLAPTKSTDTQYF	TGCGCCAGCAGCTTGGCCCCGACAAAAAGCACAGATACGCAGTATTTT
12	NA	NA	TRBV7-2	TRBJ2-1	CASSLIYNEQFF	TGTGCCAGCAGCTTAATATACAATGAGCAGTTCTTC
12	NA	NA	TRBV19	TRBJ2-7	CASSPAPSKQYF	TGTGCCAGTAGTCCCGCGCCATCCAAGCAGTACTTC
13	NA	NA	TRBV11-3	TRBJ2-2	CASSLGPGGELFF	TGTGCCAGCAGCTTAGGCCCAGGCGGGGAGCTGTTTTTT
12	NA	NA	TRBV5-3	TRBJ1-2	CARSLDRYGYTF	TGTGCCAGAAGCTTGGATCGTTATGGCTACACCTTC
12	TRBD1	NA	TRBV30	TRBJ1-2	CAWRLGTVGYTF	TGTGCCTGGAGACTTGGGACAGTTGGCTACACCTTC
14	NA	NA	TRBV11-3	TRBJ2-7	CASSLRTTDYEQYF	TGTGCCAGCAGCTTACGGACTACAGACTACGAGCAGTACTTC
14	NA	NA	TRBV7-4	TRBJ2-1	CASSLDRVFDEQFF	TGTGCCAGCAGCTTAGACAGGGTGTTCGATGAGCAGTTCTTC
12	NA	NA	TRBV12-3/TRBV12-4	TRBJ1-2	CASSRQVGGYTF	TGTGCCAGCAGCCGACAGGTCGGTGGCTACACCTTC
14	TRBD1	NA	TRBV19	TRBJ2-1	CASTIGQGAGEQFF	TGTGCCAGTACCATAGGACAGGGGGCGGGTGAGCAGTTCTTC
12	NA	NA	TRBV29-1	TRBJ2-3	CSVGSTGDTQYF	TGCAGCGTTGGGTCAACCGGAGATACGCAGTATTTT
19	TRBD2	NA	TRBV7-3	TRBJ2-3	CASSLNPSGGVLSTDTQYF	TGTGCCAGCAGCTTAAACCCTAGCGGGGGGGTGTTGTCGACAGATACGCAGTATTTT
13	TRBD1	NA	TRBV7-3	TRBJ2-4	CASSPGTGDIQYF	TGTGCCAGCAGCCCCGGCACAGGGGACATTCAGTACTTC
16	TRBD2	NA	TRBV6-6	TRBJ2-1	CASSYWQTSGSYEQFF	TGTGCCAGCAGTTACTGGCAAACTAGCGGGAGTTATGAGCAGTTCTTC
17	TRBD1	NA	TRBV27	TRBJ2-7	CASRYYAGTGGAFEQYF	TGTGCCAGCAGATATTACGCCGGGACAGGGGGAGCGTTCGAGCAGTACTTC
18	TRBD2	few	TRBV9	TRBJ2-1	CASSVEASGGPRGNEQFF	TGTGCCAGCAGCGTAGAGGCTAGCGGGGGGCCCAGGGGCAATGAGCAGTTCTTC